This T cell receptor (beta chain) was sequenced during a study of cytomegalovirus exposure and HLA in healthy donors. The study's findings and limits: What a later analysis showed was that several of the most significant clusters appeared linked to common viral pathogens.

This CDR3 has 13 amino acids. V lost 5 bases and J 2 bases, leaving 7 bases between the germline ends. Germline CDR1 GTSNPN, CDR2 SVGIG (reference sequence). Notes on this clone: The antigen is undetermined.

Researchers ran the PCR with 60 Vbeta and 13 Jbeta primers. Generated by immunoSEQ multiplex PCR, the TCRdb table keeps only in-frame clones and is missing some. Of some 77,000 clones listed, around 80% are singletons. The chain links TRBV30 to TRBJ1-6; D is undetermined. The material sequenced was PBMCs. The sequence was collected from a woman aged 45-59 years in good health and CMV-seropositive. Here the CDR3 reads CAWSVTYNSPLHF. The CDR3 nucleotides are TGTGCCTGGTCGGTCACCTATAATTCACCCCTCCACTTT.